Presented here are 19 T cell receptor beta chains from one specimen sequenced in a study of tumor and adjacent non-tumor tissue in lung cancer. The template was RNA from unsorted bulk tissue. Distant lung tissue was collected more than 3 cm away from the tumor edge. Three rounds of nested PCR, following a modified ARM-PCR protocol, produced the TCRbeta library. TCRdb re-called the multiplex PCR reads through MiXCR, storing one row per CDR3 protein. The table has 48,000 or so distinct CDR3 sequences, less than 70% seen once; the top ten hold 30%. Sequencing input: distant non-tumor lung tissue. All receptors come from a woman between 70 and 85 years old with non-small cell lung cancer.

About this clonotype itself: A much bigger clone sits one base away, suggesting this may be a read error. The chain uses TRBV20-1 and TRBJ2-1; 11 bases are a match to TRBD2. Germline CDR1 and CDR2: DFQATT and SNEGSKA (reference sequence). This CDR3 contains 20 residues. In DNA form, the CDR3 reads TGCAGTACTAGAGCTTATTTACTAGCGGGAGTCCCCAGGTCCTACAATGAGCAGTTCTTC. Encoded protein: CSTRAYLLAGVPRSYNEQFF.

The rearrangement links TRBV4-1 to TRBJ1-5; TRBD1 is a possible D gene (6 bases). The V gene's germline CDR1 is MGHRA and CDR2 YSYEKL. There are 16 residues in the CDR3. The ends were cut back, 5 bases at V and 0 bases at J, with 14 bases in the middle. CDR3: CASSSWDNDSNQPQHF. CDR3 in DNA: TGCGCCAGCAGCAGTTGGGACAACGATAGCAATCAGCCCCAGCATTTT.

Turning to this clonotype: The junction shows a germline mismatch at one end, possibly a read error. The chain combines TRBV12-3 or TRBV12-4 with TRBJ2-7, with TRBD1 identical over 10 bases. CDR3 length: 16 residues. The chain's CDR3 is CARSSPTGTGVHEQYF. The DNA for the CDR3 is TGTGCCAGGAGTTCTCCAACCGGGACAGGGGTCCACGAGCAGTACTTC.

Concerning this clonotype: A much larger clone sits a single nucleotide away, making a read error possible. The chain employs TRBV30 and TRBJ2-1; 11 bases fit TRBD2. The CDR3 spans 15 residues. With 2 bases clipped from V and 9 bases from J, the junction kept 9 bases outside the gene matches. CDR1 is GTSNPN, CDR2 SVGIG, per germline (reference sequence). CDR3 coding DNA: TGTGCCTGGAGTCCTAAGGGACTAGCGGACAGTGAGCAGTTCTTC. Translated: CAWSPKGLADSEQFF.

The V call is TRBV10-1, the J call TRBJ2-1; D may be TRBD2 (6 bases). With 6 bases removed from V and 8 bases from J, the gap between germline ends came to 35 bases. The CDR3 totals 20 residues. In germline, CDR1 is WNHNN, CDR2 SYGVQD (reference sequence). The CDR3 nucleotides read TGCGCCAGCAGGCGAAATTCACGGGGGTGCACAGGCCCCATCCTCGATGAGCAGTTCTTC. Its translation: CASRRNSRGCTGPILDEQFF.

Of note for this clonotype: A much larger clone lies a single base off, so this may be a read error. V gene TRBV20-1 combines with J gene TRBJ1-5; D may be TRBD1 (5 bases). The germline gives CDR1 DFQATT, CDR2 SNEGSKA (reference sequence). This CDR3 spans 15 amino acids. The CDR3 nucleotides read TGCAGTGCTAGAGAGGGGAGGGGCGGAAATCAGCCCCAGGATTTT. It specifies CSAREGRGGNQPQDF.

Comment on this clonotype: The conserved closing phenylalanine or tryptophan is absent in this CDR3, likely reflecting a read error. The gene calls are TRBV10-1 and TRBJ2-7; D is perhaps TRBD1 (6 bases). Germline values: CDR1 WNHNN, CDR2 SYGVQD (reference sequence). This CDR3 contains 15 residues. The CDR3 bases are TGCGCCAGCAGCGAGTCGTGGACAGACTTGAGGGAGCAGTACTTG. Its protein product is CASSESWTDLREQYL.

J is TRBJ2-3 and V is TRBV12-3 or TRBV12-4, with D hard to call. Trimming removed 7 bases at V and 15 bases at J, with 23 bases between. The CDR3 is 13 amino acids. Written as DNA, the CDR3 is TGTGCCAGCACTCCCGGTGTCACAGATATGCAATATTTT. Its translation is CASTPGVTDMQYF.

To note about this clonotype: Mismatch with germline at one junction end may stem from a read error. The gene calls are TRBV10-2 and TRBJ1-1; possible D gene TRBD1, 5 bases. This CDR3 has 15 amino acids. Germline V gene sequence: CDR1 WSHSY, CDR2 SAAADI. This CDR3 is CASSEWGTLNSEALF. The CDR3 coding sequence is TGCGCCAGCAGTGAGTGGGGCACTCTGAACAGTGAAGCTTTATTT.

As concerns this clonotype: At one end the junction does not follow the germline gene, possibly because of a read error. In nucleotides, the CDR3 is TGCGCCAGCATCCCCGGACTCTACAATGAGAAGTTCTTC. It is translated as CASIPGLYNEKFF. The chain uses TRBV4-1 and TRBJ2-1, with D possibly being TRBD2 (5 bases). The CDR3 totals 13 residues. Germline CDR1 reads MGHRA; CDR2 reads YSYEKL.

In the case of this clonotype: A much larger clone lies one base from this, so it may be a read error. V and J are TRBV7-9 and TRBJ2-5, with D perhaps TRBD2 (5 bases). CDR1 is SEHNR and CDR2 is FQNEAQ in the germline V gene (reference sequence). This CDR3 comprises 13 residues. The CDR3 spells CTSSLSGGETQYF. In nucleotides, the CDR3 is TGTACCAGCAGCTTGTCAGGAGGAGAGACCCAGTACTTC.

In regard to this clonotype: The junction does not match germline at one end; this may be a read error. The chain has TRBV28 and TRBJ2-1, with 9 bases lining up with TRBD2. The CDR3 covers 16 residues. The germline gives CDR1 MDHEN, CDR2 SYDVKM. The CDR3 sequence: CASSLMREGRYNGQFF. CDR3 coding DNA: TGTGCCAGTAGTTTGATGCGGGAGGGGAGATACAATGGGCAGTTCTTC.

V is TRBV4-2 and J is TRBJ2-1, with 8 bases matching TRBD2. CDR1 is LGHNA, CDR2 YNFKEQ, per germline. J lost 3 bases, V lost 10 bases, and 14 bases had no gene match. The CDR3 sequence is 16 residues long. The CDR3 region has the DNA TGTGCCAACGACCAAGACGGGCTAGCGGGCTACAATGAGCAGTTCTTC. Translation gives CANDQDGLAGYNEQFF.

To note about this clonotype: One end of the junction is discordant with germline, which a read error may explain. CDR3 DNA sequence: TGTGCCAGCAATGACCAACAGGGTTATGAGCGGTTCTTC. Encoded protein: CASNDQQGYERFF. The V and J genes are TRBV6-1 and TRBJ2-1; D is possibly TRBD1 (6 bases). This CDR3 comprises 13 residues. Looked up from germline, CDR1 is MNHNS and CDR2 is SASEGT.

Comments on this clonotype: The junction departs from germline at one end; a sequencing error may be responsible. V is TRBV5-6 and J is TRBJ2-2; D possibly corresponds to TRBD2 (6 bases). The germline V gene has CDR1 SGHDT and CDR2 YYEEEE. CDR3 length: 15 residues. Here the CDR3 reads CVSSLGGGNTVELFF. The CDR3 nucleotides are TGTGTCAGCAGCTTGGGTGGGGGGAACACCGTGGAGCTGTTTTTT.

Turning to this clonotype: A read error may be the cause here, since a much bigger clone is one base away. The CDR3 end shows no conserved phenylalanine or tryptophan, and so a read error is likely. The chain couples TRBV20-1 to TRBJ2-1; D unresolved. The V gene's germline CDR1 is DFQATT and CDR2 SNEGSKA (reference sequence). The V and J ends lost 0 bases and 4 bases respectively, with 16 bases between them. This CDR3 is 16 amino acids long. The CDR3 nucleotides read TGCAGTGCTAGAGATGTAGCAGTCCACCTTTACAATGAGCAGTTCATC. As protein: CSARDVAVHLYNEQFI.

The CDR3 DNA reads TGCGCCAGCAGCTTGGGACAGTCGAACACTGAAGCTTTCTTT. Protein: CASSLGQSNTEAFF. V gene TRBV5-1 combines with J gene TRBJ1-1; possible D gene TRBD1, 5 bases. Germline CDR1 is SGHRS and CDR2 is YFSETQ. The CDR3 spans 14 residues. Trimming stripped 0 bases from V and 1 base from J, with 7 bases between. The full variable domain, its missing parts supplied by reference TRBV5-1 and TRBJ1-1, is KAGVTQTPRYLIKTRGQQVTLSCSPISGHRSVSWYQQTPGQGLQFLFEYFSETQRNKGNFPGRFSGRQFSNSRSEMNVSTLELGDSALYLCASSLGQSNTEAFFGQGTRLTVV.

To note about this clonotype: A much larger clone differs by one base, so this may be a read error. This is likely a read error, given that the CDR3 carries no conserved phenylalanine or tryptophan at its end. The rearrangement links TRBV28 to TRBJ2-7; 8 nucleotides line up with TRBD2. CDR3 size: 13 residues. Germline CDR1 reads MDHEN; CDR2 reads SYDVKM. V lost 7 bases and J lost 3; bases outside the gene matches: 5. The CDR3 protein is CASITGGLYEQYY. CDR3 coding DNA: TGTGCCAGCATAACGGGAGGGCTCTACGAGCAGTACTAC.

On this clonotype itself: Its ends do not fully match the called genes, so a read error is possible. The V gene is TRBV6-5, the J gene TRBJ2-1, with D perhaps matching TRBD1 (6 bases). There are 16 residues in the CDR3. Germline V CDR1 and CDR2: MNHEY, SVGAGI. As DNA, the CDR3 is TGTTCCAGCAGTTCCGGGACACCGAATCTGTACAATGAGCAATTCTTC. It encodes CSSSSGTPNLYNEQFF.